These 21 T cell receptor beta chains were all obtained from the same sample, sequenced in a study of CD8 T cells in ankylosing spondylitis (dated by TCRdb to 2016 to 2017). Library prep was done by 5' RACE. Instrument on record: Illumina HiSeq 2500. TCRdb passed the public sequencing reads through fastp at Q25 and MiXCR, retaining productive beta sequences. All rows with the same CDR3 protein become a single entry with the most common DNA and genes. The sample table shows about 100,000 distinct CDR3 sequences, and around 10% are seen once. About 4.6% of the sample rests with the top ten. The sample was blood, either unsorted or a sorted T cell fraction (not recorded which). The source of these receptors is a male donor with ankylosing spondylitis or in good health (not recorded which).

This clonotype was seen at least ten times. The rearrangement joins TRBV27 to TRBJ2-3; D remains ambiguous. Trimming removed 3 bases at V and 0 bases at J, with 1 base between. This CDR3 spans 12 amino acids. Looked up from germline, CDR1 is MNHEY and CDR2 is SMNVEV (reference sequence). CDR3 loop: CASSFSTDTQYF. The CDR3 coding sequence is TGTGCCAGCAGTTTTAGCACAGATACGCAGTATTTT.

This chain joins TRBV11-2 and TRBJ2-3; TRBD2 matches at 9 bases. CDR1 and CDR2 (germline): SGHAT, FQNNGV. The trim removed 5 bases at V and 4 bases at J, leaving 4 bases unmatched. The CDR3 contains 14 residues. As DNA, the CDR3 is TGTGCCAGCAGCCTCCGGACTAGCGCAGATACGCAGTATTTT. It encodes CASSLRTSADTQYF.

This clonotype was observed many times. CDR3 loop: CASSSGTLGDEKLFF. CDR3 bases: TGTGCCAGCAGTTCCGGGACACTTGGAGATGAAAAACTGTTTTTT. The gene calls are TRBV27 and TRBJ1-4; D perhaps matches TRBD1 (6 bases). From germline, CDR1 is MNHEY and CDR2 SMNVEV (reference sequence). V lost 4 bases to trimming and J lost 6 bases, with 15 bases between them. The CDR3 contains 15 residues.

The chain is built from TRBV7-3 and TRBJ2-5; TRBD1 aligns across 10 bases. J lost 5 bases, V lost 6 bases, and 9 bases had no gene match. The V gene's germline CDR1 is SGHTA and CDR2 FQGTGA. The CDR3 loop spans 15 amino acids. Here the CDR3 reads CASSKTGTGVETQYF. The CDR3 DNA reads as TGTGCCAGCAGTAAAACGGGGACAGGGGTCGAGACCCAGTACTTC. Variable domain in full (rest from reference TRBV7-3 and TRBJ2-5): GAGVSQTPSNKVTEKGKYVELRCDPISGHTALYWYRQSLGQGPEFLIYFQGTGAADDSGLPNDRFFAVRPEGSVSTLKIQRTERGDSAVYLCASSKTGTGVETQYFGPGTRLLVL.

This clonotype was seen repeatedly, ten times or more. V and J are TRBV28 and TRBJ2-1, with TRBD1 as a possible D gene (5 bases). The V end was cut by 5 bases, the J end by 6 bases, with 17 bases between. The length of the CDR3 is 15 residues. The germline V gene has CDR1 MDHEN and CDR2 SYDVKM. The CDR3 nucleotides are TGTGCCAGCAGTCCCCACTTCTCTAGGGGCAATGAGCAGTTCTTC. This encodes CASSPHFSRGNEQFF.

This clonotype was counted ten times or more. The chain links TRBV7-3 to TRBJ2-1; 11 positions agree with TRBD2. Germline lookup yields CDR1 SGHTA and CDR2 FQGTGA. The ends lost 5 bases at V and 4 bases at J; junction bases unmatched: 7. This CDR3 region has 16 residues. The CDR3 DNA reads TGTGCCAGCAGCCAGAACCCTAGCGGGGGGTACAATGAGCAGTTCTTC. It translates to CASSQNPSGGYNEQFF.

This clonotype was detected many times. The chain combines TRBV4-2 with TRBJ2-1; 7 bases are shared with TRBD2. The V and J ends lost 4 bases and 13 bases, in that order; junction bases with no gene match: 13. Germline V CDR1 and CDR2: LGHNA, YNFKEQ. The CDR3 consists of 14 residues. The CDR3 region is CASSPTRRAGQQFF. CDR3 in DNA: TGTGCCAGCAGCCCCACTCGGAGAGCGGGGCAACAGTTCTTC.

This clonotype was found many times. The rearrangement links TRBV7-2 to TRBJ1-2, with a tentative D call TRBD1 (6 bases). The germline V and J ends were trimmed by 2 bases and 8 bases, with 18 bases remaining between them. CDR3 length: 15 amino acids. CDR1 and CDR2 from the germline V gene are SGHTA and FQGNSA. The CDR3 bases are TGTGCCAGCAGCTTAAGTCCTCCAGGGGTCCACGGCTACACCTTC. Translation gives CASSLSPPGVHGYTF.

With respect to this clonotype: A much larger clone differs from this one at a single base, so this may be a read error. The rearrangement uses TRBV3-1 and TRBJ2-4, with D uncertain. CDR1 and CDR2 (germline): LGHDT, YNNKEL (reference sequence). CDR3 length equals 11 residues. The CDR3 loop is CASSHLNTQYF. Here the CDR3 DNA reads TGTGCCAGCAGCCACCTAAACACTCAGTACTTC.

This clonotype was observed at least ten times. The rearrangement joins TRBV27 to TRBJ2-1; a possible D gene is TRBD1 (6 bases). The CDR3 spans 14 residues. V was clipped by 6 bases and J by 4 bases, with 13 bases between them. Germline values: CDR1 MNHEY, CDR2 SMNVEV (reference sequence). The CDR3 spells CASSPGARYNEQFF. Here the CDR3 DNA reads TGTGCCAGCAGCCCAGGGGCTCGGTACAATGAGCAGTTCTTC.

This clonotype was found many times. The chain uses TRBV5-1 and TRBJ2-3, with D possibly matching TRBD1 (5 bases). The CDR3 extends over 15 amino acids. The V end was cut by 1 base, the J end by 4 bases, with 13 bases between. CDR1 SGHRS and CDR2 YFSETQ come from the germline V gene. The CDR3 loop reads CASSLTGVVPDTQYF. In nucleotides, the CDR3 is TGCGCCAGCAGCTTGACAGGAGTGGTACCAGATACGCAGTATTTT.

This clonotype was seen many times. The V call is TRBV7-8, the J call TRBJ2-1; TRBD2 matches 12 bases. Per the germline V gene, CDR1 is SGHVS and CDR2 is FQNEAQ. The trim removed 2 bases at V and 5 bases at J, leaving 10 bases unmatched. The CDR3 consists of 18 residues. The CDR3 sequence is CASSLPRRLAGADNEQFF. CDR3 DNA sequence: TGTGCCAGCAGCTTACCAAGAAGACTAGCGGGGGCGGACAATGAGCAGTTCTTC.

This clonotype was counted a few times. This sequence joins TRBV12-3 or TRBV12-4 and TRBJ2-7; D remains ambiguous. This CDR3 has 14 amino acids. V lost 6 bases and J lost 0, with 12 bases in between. The CDR3 DNA sequence: TGTGCCAGCAGCGCCCCGGGCCTCTCCTACGAGCAGTACTTC. Its protein product is CASSAPGLSYEQYF.

The sample holds many counts of this clonotype. The chain employs TRBV6-1 and TRBJ2-5, with TRBD1 identical over 8 bases. There are 13 residues in the CDR3. The germline CDR1 and CDR2 sequences are MNHNS and SASEGT. V was pared by 7 bases and J by 3 bases, with 4 bases of the junction left unmatched. In nucleotides, the CDR3 is TGTGCCAGCACTCGGGACAGGAAAGAGACCCAGTACTTC. Its translation: CASTRDRKETQYF.

This clonotype was observed many times. The J gene is TRBJ2-7, the V gene TRBV20-1; 12 bases fit TRBD2. The CDR3 has 13 amino acids. V dropped 4 bases and J dropped 11; count of bases not matched to a gene: 9. CDR1 and CDR2 from the germline V gene are DFQATT and SNEGSKA (reference sequence). The CDR3 nucleotides are TGCAGTGCTAAGACTAGCGGGGGCCCGAGCGAGTACTTC. Protein product: CSAKTSGGPSEYF.

The sample holds many counts of this clonotype. CDR3 sequence (DNA): TGCGCCAGCGGCACAGGGGTGGGGTTGAACACTGAAGCTTTCTTT. It translates to CASGTGVGLNTEAFF. The V and J genes are TRBV5-1 and TRBJ1-1, with 7 bases that match TRBD1. Germline V lookup: CDR1 SGHRS, CDR2 YFSETQ. Losses at the gene ends were 7 bases for V and 0 bases for J; bases not matched to a gene: 9. The CDR3 loop spans 15 amino acids. Drawing the rest from reference TRBV5-1 and TRBJ1-1, the complete variable domain is KAGVTQTPRYLIKTRGQQVTLSCSPISGHRSVSWYQQTPGQGLQFLFEYFSETQRNKGNFPGRFSGRQFSNSRSEMNVSTLELGDSALYLCASGTGVGLNTEAFFGQGTRLTVV.

This clonotype came up many times. V usage is TRBV20-1 and J usage is TRBJ2-3; the D is unclear. The CDR3 totals 14 residues. Trimming took off 6 bases at V and 7 bases at J, with 20 bases between the two ends. In germline, CDR1 is DFQATT, CDR2 SNEGSKA (reference sequence). The CDR3 DNA is TGCAGTGCCACCCGCGCCGGCAGCACGAATACGCAGTATTTT. Its protein product is CSATRAGSTNTQYF.

This clonotype was counted at least ten times. V is TRBV27 and J is TRBJ1-5, with TRBD1 matching 10 bases. The CDR3 contains 15 residues. V was pared by 5 bases and J by 6 bases, with 7 bases of the junction left unmatched. Germline V gene lookup returns CDR1 MNHEY and CDR2 SMNVEV (reference sequence). CDR3 protein: CASSAGQGTSQPQHF. CDR3 in DNA: TGTGCCAGCAGTGCGGGACAGGGGACGAGTCAGCCCCAGCATTTT.

This clonotype was recorded at least ten times. The chain has TRBV20-1 and TRBJ1-5; 7 bases are shared with TRBD1. V lost 0 bases, J lost 2 bases, and 10 bases stayed unmatched. Germline lookup yields CDR1 DFQATT and CDR2 SNEGSKA (reference sequence). CDR3 length: 17 residues. In DNA form, the CDR3 reads TGCAGTGCTAGAGATCCTTCAAGGGGGCGCGGCAATCAGCCCCAGCATTTT. This sequence encodes CSARDPSRGRGNQPQHF.

As to this clonotype: The junction does not match germline at one end; this may be a read error. The rearrangement uses TRBV7-2 and TRBJ2-7, with 7 nucleotides matching TRBD2. Germline loops: CDR1 SGHTA, CDR2 FQGNSA. This CDR3 has 14 amino acids. CDR3 DNA: TGTGCCAGCAGCTTAGGGGGAGGGAGTTACGAGCAGTGCTTC. Translating gives CASSLGGGSYEQCF.

The chain uses TRBV12-3 or TRBV12-4 and TRBJ1-5; possible D gene TRBD1, 5 bases. V lost 3 bases and J lost 8, with 14 bases in between. The CDR3 has 14 residues. CDR3 sequence (DNA): TGTGCCAGCAGTTTGAGGGGAACCGCAGAGCCCCAGCATTTT. Its protein product is CASSLRGTAEPQHF.